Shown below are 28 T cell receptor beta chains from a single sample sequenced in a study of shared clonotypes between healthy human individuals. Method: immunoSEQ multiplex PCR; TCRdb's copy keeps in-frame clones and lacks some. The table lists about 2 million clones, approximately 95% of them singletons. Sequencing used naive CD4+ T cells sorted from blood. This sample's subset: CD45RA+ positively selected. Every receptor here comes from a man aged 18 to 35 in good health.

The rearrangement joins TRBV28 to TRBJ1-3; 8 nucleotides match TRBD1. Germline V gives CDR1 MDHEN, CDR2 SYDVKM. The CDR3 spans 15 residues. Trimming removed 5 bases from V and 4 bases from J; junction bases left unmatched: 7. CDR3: CASSATGVEGNTIYF. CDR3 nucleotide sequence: TGTGCCAGCAGTGCGACAGGGGTGGAGGGAAACACCATATATTTT.

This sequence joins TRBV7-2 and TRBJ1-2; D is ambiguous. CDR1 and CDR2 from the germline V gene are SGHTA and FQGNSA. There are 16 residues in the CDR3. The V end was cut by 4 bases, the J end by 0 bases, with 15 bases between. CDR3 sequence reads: CASSYNPGAANYGYTF. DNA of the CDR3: TGTGCCAGCAGCTATAATCCGGGAGCCGCTAACTATGGCTACACCTTC.

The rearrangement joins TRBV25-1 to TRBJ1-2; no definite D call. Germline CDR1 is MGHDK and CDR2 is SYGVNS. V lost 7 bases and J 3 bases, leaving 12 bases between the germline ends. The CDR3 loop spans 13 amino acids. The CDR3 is CASKGTTHYGYTF. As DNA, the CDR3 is TGTGCCAGCAAAGGTACGACCCACTATGGCTACACCTTC.

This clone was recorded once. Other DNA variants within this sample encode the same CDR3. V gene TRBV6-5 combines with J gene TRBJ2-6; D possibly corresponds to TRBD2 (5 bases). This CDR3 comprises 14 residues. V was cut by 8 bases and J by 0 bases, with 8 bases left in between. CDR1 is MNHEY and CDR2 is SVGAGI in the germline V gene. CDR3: CASRDLSGANVLTF. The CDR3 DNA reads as TGTGCCAGCCGGGATCTCTCTGGGGCCAACGTCCTGACTTTC.

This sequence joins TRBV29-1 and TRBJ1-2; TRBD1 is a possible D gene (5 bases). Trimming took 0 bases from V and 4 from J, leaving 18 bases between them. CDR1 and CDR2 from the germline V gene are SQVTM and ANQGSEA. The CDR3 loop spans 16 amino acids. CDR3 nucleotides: TGCAGCGTTGAAGATCGTGGGGGATCTAACACCTATGGCTACACCTTC. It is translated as CSVEDRGGSNTYGYTF.

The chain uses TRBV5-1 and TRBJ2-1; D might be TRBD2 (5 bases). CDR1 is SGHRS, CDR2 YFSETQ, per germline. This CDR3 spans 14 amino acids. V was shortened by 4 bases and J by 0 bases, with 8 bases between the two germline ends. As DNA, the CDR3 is TGCGCCAGCAGCCAAGGACTCTCCTACAATGAGCAGTTCTTC. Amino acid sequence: CASSQGLSYNEQFF.

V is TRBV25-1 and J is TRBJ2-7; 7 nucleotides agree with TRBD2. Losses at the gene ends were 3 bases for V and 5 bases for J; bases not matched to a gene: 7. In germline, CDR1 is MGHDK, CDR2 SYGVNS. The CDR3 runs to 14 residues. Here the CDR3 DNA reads TGTGCCAGCAGTGACTCAAGACTAGCTAACGAGCAGTACTTC. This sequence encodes CASSDSRLANEQYF.

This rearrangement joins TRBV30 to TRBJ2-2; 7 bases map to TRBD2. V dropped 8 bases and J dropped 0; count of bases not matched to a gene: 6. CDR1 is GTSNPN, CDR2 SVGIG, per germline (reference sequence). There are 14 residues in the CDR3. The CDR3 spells CARRGITNTGELFF. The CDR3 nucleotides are TGTGCCCGGCGGGGGATAACGAACACCGGGGAGCTGTTTTTT.

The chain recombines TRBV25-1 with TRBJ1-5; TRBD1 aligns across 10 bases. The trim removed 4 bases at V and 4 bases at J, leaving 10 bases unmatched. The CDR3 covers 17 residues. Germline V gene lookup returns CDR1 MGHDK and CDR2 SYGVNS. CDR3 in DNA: TGTGCCAGCAGTGGACAGGGGGCGAATTCGGCTAATCAGCCCCAGCATTTT. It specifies CASSGQGANSANQPQHF.

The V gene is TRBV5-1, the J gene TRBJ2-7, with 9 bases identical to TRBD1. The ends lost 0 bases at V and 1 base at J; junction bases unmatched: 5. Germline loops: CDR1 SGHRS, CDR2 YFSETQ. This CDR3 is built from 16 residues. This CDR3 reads CASSLGTGAMSYEQYF. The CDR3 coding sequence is TGCGCCAGCAGCTTGGGGACAGGGGCCATGTCCTACGAGCAGTACTTC.

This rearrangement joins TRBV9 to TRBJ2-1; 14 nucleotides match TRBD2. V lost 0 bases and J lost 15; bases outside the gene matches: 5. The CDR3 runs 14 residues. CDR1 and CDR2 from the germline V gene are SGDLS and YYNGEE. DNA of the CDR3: TGTGCCAGCAGCGTAGCCGGGACTAGCGGGGGACCGTTCTTC. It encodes CASSVAGTSGGPFF.

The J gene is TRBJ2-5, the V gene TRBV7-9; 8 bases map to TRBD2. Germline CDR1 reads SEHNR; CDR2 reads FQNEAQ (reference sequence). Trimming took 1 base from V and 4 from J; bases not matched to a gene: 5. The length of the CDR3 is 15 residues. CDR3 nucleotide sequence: TGTGCCAGCAGCTTAGAAGGCGGGGGGTCAGAGACCCAGTACTTC. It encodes CASSLEGGGSETQYF.

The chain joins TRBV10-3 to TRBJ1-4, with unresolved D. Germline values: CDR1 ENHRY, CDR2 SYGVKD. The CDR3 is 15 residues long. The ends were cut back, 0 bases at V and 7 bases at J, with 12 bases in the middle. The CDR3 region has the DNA TGTGCCATCAGTGAGTCATCCGGGCAGGCTGAAAAACTGTTTTTT. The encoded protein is CAISESSGQAEKLFF.

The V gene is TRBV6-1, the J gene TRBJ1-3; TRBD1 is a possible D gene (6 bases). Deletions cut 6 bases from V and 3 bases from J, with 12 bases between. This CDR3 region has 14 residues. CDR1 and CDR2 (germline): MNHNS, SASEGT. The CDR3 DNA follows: TGTGCCAGCAGGGGAGGGGGACTTGGAAACACCATATATTTT. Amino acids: CASRGGGLGNTIYF.

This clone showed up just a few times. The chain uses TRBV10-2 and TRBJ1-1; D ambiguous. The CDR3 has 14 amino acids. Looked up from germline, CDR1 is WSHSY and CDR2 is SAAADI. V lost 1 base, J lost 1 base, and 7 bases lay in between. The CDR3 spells CASSEWKPNTEAFF. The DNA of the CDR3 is TGCGCCAGCAGTGAGTGGAAGCCGAACACTGAAGCTTTCTTT.

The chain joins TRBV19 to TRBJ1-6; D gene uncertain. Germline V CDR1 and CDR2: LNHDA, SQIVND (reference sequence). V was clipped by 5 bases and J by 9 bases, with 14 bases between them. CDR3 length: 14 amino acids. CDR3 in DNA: TGTGCCAGTAGTGATTGGGATACGAGTTCACCCCTCCACTTT. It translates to CASSDWDTSSPLHF.

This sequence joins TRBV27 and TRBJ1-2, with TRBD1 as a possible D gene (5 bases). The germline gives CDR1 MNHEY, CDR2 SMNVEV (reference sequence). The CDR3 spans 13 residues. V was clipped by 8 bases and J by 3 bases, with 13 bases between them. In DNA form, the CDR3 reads TGTGCCAGCGGGTTCAGGGTGGACTATGGCTACACCTTC. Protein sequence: CASGFRVDYGYTF.

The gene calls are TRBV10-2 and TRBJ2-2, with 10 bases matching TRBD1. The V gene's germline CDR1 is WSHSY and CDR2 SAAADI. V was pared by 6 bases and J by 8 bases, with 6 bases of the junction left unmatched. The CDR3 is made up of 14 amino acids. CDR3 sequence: CASRQGTGAGELFF. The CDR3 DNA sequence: TGCGCCAGCAGACAAGGGACAGGGGCTGGGGAGCTGTTTTTT.

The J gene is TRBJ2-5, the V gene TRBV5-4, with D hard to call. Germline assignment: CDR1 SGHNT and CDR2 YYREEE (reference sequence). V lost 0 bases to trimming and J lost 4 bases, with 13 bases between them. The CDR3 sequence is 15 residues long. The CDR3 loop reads CASSLGSTMGETQYF. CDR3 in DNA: TGTGCCAGCAGCTTGGGTTCAACTATGGGAGAGACCCAGTACTTC.

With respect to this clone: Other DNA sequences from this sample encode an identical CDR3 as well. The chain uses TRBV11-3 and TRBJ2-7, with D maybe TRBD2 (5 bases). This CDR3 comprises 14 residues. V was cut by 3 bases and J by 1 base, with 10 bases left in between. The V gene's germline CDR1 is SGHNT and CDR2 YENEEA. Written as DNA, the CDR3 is TGTGCCAGCAGCTTGGGAGACGGTTCCTACGAGCAGTACTTC. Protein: CASSLGDGSYEQYF.

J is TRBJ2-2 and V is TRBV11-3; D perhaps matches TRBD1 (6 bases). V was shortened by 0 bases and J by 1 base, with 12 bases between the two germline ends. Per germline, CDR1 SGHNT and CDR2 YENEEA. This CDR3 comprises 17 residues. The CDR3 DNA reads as TGTGCCAGCAGCTTAGATTTGGGACACTGGAACACCGGGGAGCTGTTTTTT. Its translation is CASSLDLGHWNTGELFF. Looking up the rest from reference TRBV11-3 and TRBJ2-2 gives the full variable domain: EAGVVQSPRYKIIEKKQPVAFWCNPISGHNTLYWYLQNLGQGPELLIRYENEEAVDDSQLPKDRFSAERLKGVDSTLKIQPAELGDSAVYLCASSLDLGHWNTGELFFGEGSRLTVL.

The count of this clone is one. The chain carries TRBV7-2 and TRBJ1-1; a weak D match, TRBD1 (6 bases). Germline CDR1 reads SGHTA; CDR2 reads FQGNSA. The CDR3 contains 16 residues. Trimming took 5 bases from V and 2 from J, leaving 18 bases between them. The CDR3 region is CASSATSGVINTEAFF. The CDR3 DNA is TGTGCCAGCAGCGCCACCTCAGGGGTTATAAACACTGAAGCTTTCTTT.

CDR3 protein: CASSLRGGTPLHF. DNA for the CDR3: TGTGCCAGCAGCTTGCGGGGGGGGACACCCCTCCACTTT. The chain uses TRBV7-8 and TRBJ1-6; a possible D gene is TRBD1 (5 bases). V lost 3 bases, J lost 11 bases, and 11 bases lay in between. CDR3 length equals 13 residues. Germline V gives CDR1 SGHVS, CDR2 FQNEAQ.

DNA of the CDR3: TGTGCCACCAGCAGAGATCGGGGGGGTACCTACAATGAGCAGTTCTTC. Protein sequence: CATSRDRGGTYNEQFF. V and J are TRBV15 and TRBJ2-1, with 8 bases identical to TRBD2. Germline V gene data show CDR1 as LNHNV and CDR2 as YYDKDF (reference sequence). The CDR3 extends over 16 amino acids. The ends lost 0 bases at V and 2 bases at J; junction bases unmatched: 3.

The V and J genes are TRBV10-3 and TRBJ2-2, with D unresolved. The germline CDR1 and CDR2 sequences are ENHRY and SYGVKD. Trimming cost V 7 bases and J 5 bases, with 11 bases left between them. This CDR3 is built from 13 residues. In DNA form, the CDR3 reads TGTGCCATCAAGGCCAGAAGTACCGGGGAGCTGTTTTTT. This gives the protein CAIKARSTGELFF.

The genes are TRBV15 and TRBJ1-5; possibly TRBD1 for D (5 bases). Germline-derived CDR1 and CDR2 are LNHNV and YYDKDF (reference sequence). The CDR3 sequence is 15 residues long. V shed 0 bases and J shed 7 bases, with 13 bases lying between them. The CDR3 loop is CATSRDHGGIQPQHF. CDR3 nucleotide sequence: TGTGCCACCAGCAGAGATCACGGGGGAATACAGCCCCAGCATTTT.

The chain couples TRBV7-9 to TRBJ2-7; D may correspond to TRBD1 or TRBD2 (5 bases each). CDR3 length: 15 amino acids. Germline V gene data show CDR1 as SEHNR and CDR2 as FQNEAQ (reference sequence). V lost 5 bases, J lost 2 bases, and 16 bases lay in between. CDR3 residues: CASSPEGTGTYEQYF. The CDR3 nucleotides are TGTGCCAGCAGCCCAGAGGGCACAGGCACCTACGAGCAGTACTTC.

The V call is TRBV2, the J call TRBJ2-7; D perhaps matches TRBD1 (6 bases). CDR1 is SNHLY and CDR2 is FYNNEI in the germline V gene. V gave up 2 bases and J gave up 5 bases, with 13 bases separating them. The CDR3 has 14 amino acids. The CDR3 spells CASSELQGTNEQYF. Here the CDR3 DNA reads TGTGCCAGCAGTGAACTACAGGGAACGAACGAGCAGTACTTC.